A single sample gave rise to the 28 T cell receptor beta chains below, sequenced in a study of shared clonotypes between healthy human individuals. Naive CD8 cells, CD45RO-negative and positively selected for CCR7, excluded terminally differentiated effector memory CD45RA+ cells. Assay: immunoSEQ multiplex PCR; the TCRdb copy retains only in-frame clones and omits some. The table lists roughly 2,000,000 clones, over 85% of them singletons. Sequenced: naive CD8+ T cells from PBMCs. These receptors came from a man younger than 30 in good health. Some clones in this sample may be carry-over from other donors' samples.

V usage is TRBV11-2 and J usage is TRBJ2-7; 10 nucleotides agree with TRBD2. There are 17 residues in the CDR3. J lost 2 bases, V lost 0 bases, and 7 bases had no gene match. Germline CDR1 reads SGHAT; CDR2 reads FQNNGV. The CDR3 region is CASSLDLASGSAYEQYF. The CDR3 DNA reads as TGTGCCAGCAGCTTAGATTTGGCTAGCGGGAGTGCCTACGAGCAGTACTTC.

The chain combines TRBV7-8 with TRBJ2-7, with D possibly TRBD2 on 6 matching bases. Trimming removed 4 bases at V and 0 bases at J, with 13 bases between. Germline-derived CDR1 and CDR2 are SGHVS and FQNEAQ. CDR3 length: 15 amino acids. DNA of the CDR3: TGTGCCAGCAGCTCGACTAGACTAACCTCCTACGAGCAGTACTTC. This encodes CASSSTRLTSYEQYF.

The chain links TRBV13 to TRBJ1-5; a possible D gene is TRBD1 (5 bases). With 0 bases removed from V and 3 bases from J, the gap between germline ends came to 9 bases. This CDR3 spans 15 amino acids. CDR1 is PRHDT and CDR2 is FYEKMQ in the germline V gene (reference sequence). CDR3 protein: CASSLGGENNQPQHF. Written as DNA, the CDR3 is TGTGCCAGCAGCTTAGGAGGGGAGAACAATCAGCCCCAGCATTTT.

The rearrangement joins TRBV6-5 to TRBJ1-2; weak D call: TRBD1 (5 bases). V lost 8 bases and J lost 9, with 16 bases in between. There are 12 residues in the CDR3. From germline, CDR1 is MNHEY and CDR2 SVGAGI. CDR3 sequence (DNA): TGTGCCAGCGGCGTCAGGCACAGGAGCTACACCTTC. Its translation: CASGVRHRSYTF.

The chain has TRBV6-5 and TRBJ1-5; possibly TRBD1 for D (6 bases). The CDR3 consists of 15 residues. The germline V and J ends were trimmed by 4 bases and 3 bases, with 13 bases remaining between them. The germline V gene has CDR1 MNHEY and CDR2 SVGAGI. CDR3 amino acids: CASSLTGQSNQPQHF. The CDR3 DNA sequence: TGTGCCAGCAGTTTAACCGGACAGTCCAATCAGCCCCAGCATTTT.

The V call is TRBV19, the J call TRBJ1-1; D perhaps matches TRBD1 (6 bases). Germline V gene lookup returns CDR1 LNHDA and CDR2 SQIVND (reference sequence). The CDR3 spans 13 residues. Trimming removed 5 bases from V and 0 bases from J, with 7 bases in between. The DNA for the CDR3 is TGTGCCAGTAGTTCAGGGGTGAACACTGAAGCTTTCTTT. This codes for CASSSGVNTEAFF.

The chain links TRBV28 to TRBJ2-7; 12 nucleotides line up with TRBD1. The CDR3 has 17 residues. Germline loops: CDR1 MDHEN, CDR2 SYDVKM. V lost 3 bases, J lost 3 bases, and 9 bases stayed unmatched. The CDR3 reads CASSFDLRDRGLYEQYF. CDR3 in DNA: TGTGCCAGCAGTTTTGATCTACGGGACAGGGGGCTCTACGAGCAGTACTTC. Based on the CDR3 plus reference TRBV28 and TRBJ2-7, the full variable domain is DVKVTQSSRYLVKRTGEKVFLECVQDMDHENMFWYRQDPGLGLRLIYFSYDVKMKEKGDIPEGYSVSREKKERFSLILESASTNQTSMYLCASSFDLRDRGLYEQYFGPGTRLTVT.

CDR3 protein: CASSLWEMNTEAFF. The CDR3 DNA reads TGCGCCAGCAGCTTATGGGAAATGAACACTGAAGCTTTCTTT. V gene TRBV5-1 combines with J gene TRBJ1-1; D is unresolved. The CDR3 spans 14 residues. V lost 2 bases, J lost 0 bases, and 8 bases lay in between. The germline V gene encodes CDR1 SGHRS and CDR2 YFSETQ. Based on the CDR3 plus reference TRBV5-1 and TRBJ1-1, the full variable domain is KAGVTQTPRYLIKTRGQQVTLSCSPISGHRSVSWYQQTPGQGLQFLFEYFSETQRNKGNFPGRFSGRQFSNSRSEMNVSTLELGDSALYLCASSLWEMNTEAFFGQGTRLTVV.

The sample holds one count of this clone. This sequence joins TRBV5-6 and TRBJ1-1; D remains unclear. The CDR3 covers 14 residues. CDR1 SGHDT and CDR2 YYEEEE come from the germline V gene. V dropped 4 bases and J dropped 5 bases, with 15 bases sitting between them. CDR3 residues: CASSPGRTDTEAFF. CDR3 nucleotides: TGTGCCAGCAGCCCCGGACGGACCGATACTGAAGCTTTCTTT.

This clone was detected a few times. The genes are TRBV27 and TRBJ1-1, with D perhaps TRBD1 (5 bases). This CDR3 contains 14 residues. Trimming cost V 6 bases and J 4 bases, with 15 bases left between them. Per germline, CDR1 MNHEY and CDR2 SMNVEV (reference sequence). DNA for the CDR3: TGTGCCAGCAGGCCTCGTGAGGGGTTCACTGAAGCTTTCTTT. This translates into CASRPREGFTEAFF.

The V call is TRBV27, the J call TRBJ2-7; 9 bases line up with TRBD1. V dropped 5 bases and J dropped 7; count of bases not matched to a gene: 9. Germline lookup yields CDR1 MNHEY and CDR2 SMNVEV (reference sequence). This CDR3 is 14 amino acids long. CDR3 nucleotide sequence: TGTGCCAGCAGTCCGACAGGGGGGACGGGAGAGCAGTACTTC. Its protein product is CASSPTGGTGEQYF.

This clone has only a few counts. Other DNA sequences in the same sample also yield this CDR3. The chain uses TRBV28 and TRBJ1-1; no reliable D call. Germline loops: CDR1 MDHEN, CDR2 SYDVKM. The CDR3 consists of 14 residues. The ends were cut back, 7 bases at V and 2 bases at J, with 14 bases in the middle. As DNA, the CDR3 is TGTGCCAGCACCCCATGGACGGCAAACACTGAAGCTTTCTTT. Its protein product is CASTPWTANTEAFF.

The J gene is TRBJ1-5, the V gene TRBV27, with 8 nucleotides matching TRBD1. The V gene's germline CDR1 is MNHEY and CDR2 SMNVEV (reference sequence). The CDR3 is 15 amino acids. Losses at the gene ends were 4 bases for V and 5 bases for J; bases not matched to a gene: 7. CDR3 sequence reads: CASSSTGGLYQPQHF. DNA of the CDR3: TGTGCCAGCAGTTCTACAGGGGGTCTATATCAGCCCCAGCATTTT.

This rearrangement joins TRBV28 to TRBJ1-4; 7 nucleotides agree with TRBD1. The junction had 11 bases not matched to a gene; V was cut back by 3 bases and J by 7 bases. Germline CDR1 is MDHEN and CDR2 is SYDVKM. The CDR3 consists of 16 residues. In DNA, the CDR3 is TGTGCCAGCAGTTTTTGGGAGACAGGGACGAGTGAAAAACTGTTTTTT. Translated, it gives CASSFWETGTSEKLFF.

V is TRBV5-6 and J is TRBJ1-2; D not resolved. Germline values: CDR1 SGHDT, CDR2 YYEEEE. The CDR3 is made up of 14 amino acids. Trimming took off 2 bases at V and 7 bases at J, with 15 bases between the two ends. CDR3 in DNA: TGTGCCAGCAGCTTTGCCGGGCGACAAGGTGGCTACACCTTC. It encodes CASSFAGRQGGYTF.

Turning to this clone: The sample carries other DNA sequences with the same CDR3. The chain uses TRBV29-1 and TRBJ2-7; D not certain. V lost 4 bases, J lost 0 bases, and 10 bases lay in between. There are 13 residues in the CDR3. Germline assignment: CDR1 SQVTM and CDR2 ANQGSEA. The CDR3 is CSVVGSSSYEQYF. Written as DNA, the CDR3 is TGCAGCGTTGTTGGTTCCAGCTCCTACGAGCAGTACTTC.

The chain carries TRBV27 and TRBJ2-7; 11 positions match TRBD2. From germline, CDR1 is MNHEY and CDR2 SMNVEV (reference sequence). This CDR3 has 16 amino acids. The J segment lost 1 base and the V segment lost 0 bases, leaving 2 bases of the junction unmatched. CDR3 nucleotide sequence: TGTGCCAGCAGTTTATCGTCTAGCGGGAGGTCCTACGAGCAGTACTTC. Encoded protein: CASSLSSSGRSYEQYF.

This clone was recorded a few times. The genes are TRBV4-1 and TRBJ1-1; D is possibly TRBD1 (6 bases). This CDR3 is built from 15 residues. The V end was cut by 3 bases, the J end by 5 bases, with 16 bases between. Germline CDR1 is MGHRA and CDR2 is YSYEKL. Here the CDR3 DNA reads TGCGCCAGCAGCCAGGCGGGGGCGGGATGGACTGAAGCTTTCTTT. Its translation: CASSQAGAGWTEAFF.

This chain connects TRBV7-6 to TRBJ1-5; perhaps TRBD1 as D (5 bases). Trimming removed 5 bases at V and 1 base at J, with 12 bases between. From germline, CDR1 is SGHVS and CDR2 FNYEAQ. The CDR3 runs 15 residues. The CDR3 here is CASSPNGGSNQPQHF. The CDR3 DNA follows: TGTGCCAGCAGCCCAAACGGGGGAAGCAATCAGCCCCAGCATTTT.

This clone is a singleton in its sample. The chain combines TRBV6-1 with TRBJ2-7, with D unresolved. The germline V gene has CDR1 MNHNS and CDR2 SASEGT. The V end lost 0 bases, the J end lost 3 bases, and 6 bases lay between the germline ends. This CDR3 is 13 amino acids long. The CDR3 DNA reads as TGTGCCAGCAGTGAAGCTTTATTCTACGAGCAGTACTTC. Amino acid sequence: CASSEALFYEQYF.

This clone was seen only once. The V gene is TRBV7-9, the J gene TRBJ1-4; TRBD1 is a possible D gene (5 bases). CDR1 and CDR2 from the germline V gene are SEHNR and FQNEAQ (reference sequence). CDR3 length equals 16 residues. V was clipped by 4 bases and J by 4 bases, with 16 bases between them. The CDR3 here is CASSSGTVVNNEKLFF. The DNA for the CDR3 is TGTGCCAGCAGCTCCGGGACGGTCGTCAATAATGAAAAACTGTTTTTT.

This clone was seen a few times. The gene calls are TRBV28 and TRBJ1-2; D ambiguous. The CDR3 length is 13 residues. Germline CDR1 MDHEN, CDR2 SYDVKM. V lost 2 bases to trimming and J lost 4 bases, with 8 bases between them. The CDR3 bases are TGTGCCAGCAGTTTAGGACTTCGCTATGGCTACACCTTC. Translating gives CASSLGLRYGYTF.

The rearrangement links TRBV30 to TRBJ2-1; unclear D gene. This CDR3 is built from 15 residues. Looked up from germline, CDR1 is GTSNPN and CDR2 is SVGIG (reference sequence). Trimming left V 4 bases short and J 0 bases short, with 13 bases between. This chain's CDR3 is CAWNWGTSSYNEQFF. The CDR3 DNA is TGTGCCTGGAATTGGGGAACGAGCTCCTACAATGAGCAGTTCTTC.

The J gene is TRBJ2-1, the V gene TRBV11-3; TRBD1 matches 9 bases. CDR1 SGHNT and CDR2 YENEEA come from the germline V gene. The junction had 6 bases not matched to a gene; V was cut back by 2 bases and J by 7 bases. CDR3 length: 15 amino acids. Written as DNA, the CDR3 is TGTGCCAGCAGCTTACTGGGACAGGGCTCAAATGAGCAGTTCTTC. This encodes CASSLLGQGSNEQFF.

As to this clone: Other DNA variants within this sample encode the same CDR3. This chain connects TRBV19 to TRBJ2-7, with D maybe TRBD1 (6 bases). The V gene lost 3 bases and the J gene lost 3 bases, with 12 bases spanning the gap. The CDR3 has 14 amino acids. Germline values: CDR1 LNHDA, CDR2 SQIVND (reference sequence). This CDR3 reads CASSMGTSSYEQYF. DNA of the CDR3: TGTGCCAGTAGTATGGGGACATCCAGCTACGAGCAGTACTTC.

The rearrangement links TRBV10-3 to TRBJ1-2, with 9 bases fitting TRBD1. The CDR3 has 16 residues. Trimming cost V 6 bases and J 4 bases; bases outside gene matches: 12. CDR1 and CDR2 from the germline V gene are ENHRY and SYGVKD. CDR3 in amino acids: CAISLWAGQGVYGYTF. CDR3 nucleotide sequence: TGTGCCATCAGCCTCTGGGCGGGACAGGGTGTCTATGGCTACACCTTC.

The rearrangement joins TRBV2 to TRBJ1-4, with a possible D match to TRBD1 (6 bases). The ends were cut back, 11 bases at V and 1 base at J, with 14 bases in the middle. The CDR3 has 14 residues. CDR1 and CDR2 (germline): SNHLY, FYNNEI. DNA of the CDR3: TGTGCCGGGAACACAGGGATAACTAATGAAAAACTGTTTTTT. This sequence encodes CAGNTGITNEKLFF.

This chain joins TRBV5-1 and TRBJ2-1, with 8 bases lining up with TRBD1. Per germline, CDR1 SGHRS and CDR2 YFSETQ. The ends lost 3 bases at V and 4 bases at J; junction bases unmatched: 15. The length of the CDR3 is 18 residues. Here the CDR3 reads CASSSTNLRDRQYNEQFF. CDR3 DNA: TGCGCCAGCAGCTCAACAAACCTCCGGGACAGGCAGTACAATGAGCAGTTCTTC.